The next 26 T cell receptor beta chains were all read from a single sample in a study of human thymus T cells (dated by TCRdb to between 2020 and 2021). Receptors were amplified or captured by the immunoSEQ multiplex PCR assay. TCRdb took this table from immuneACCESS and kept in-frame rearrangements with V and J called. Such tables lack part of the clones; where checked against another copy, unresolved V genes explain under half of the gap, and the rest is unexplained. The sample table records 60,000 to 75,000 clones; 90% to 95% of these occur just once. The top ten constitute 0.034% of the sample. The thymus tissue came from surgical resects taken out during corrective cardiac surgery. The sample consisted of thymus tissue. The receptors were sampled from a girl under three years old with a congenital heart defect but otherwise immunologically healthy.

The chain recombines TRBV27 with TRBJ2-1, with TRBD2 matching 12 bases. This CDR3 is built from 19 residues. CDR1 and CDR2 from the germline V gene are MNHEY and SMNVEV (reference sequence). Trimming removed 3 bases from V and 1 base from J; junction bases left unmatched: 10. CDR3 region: CASSLEGLAGLASYNEQFF. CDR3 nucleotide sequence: TGTGCCAGCAGTTTGGAGGGACTAGCGGGCCTCGCTTCCTACAATGAGCAGTTCTTC.

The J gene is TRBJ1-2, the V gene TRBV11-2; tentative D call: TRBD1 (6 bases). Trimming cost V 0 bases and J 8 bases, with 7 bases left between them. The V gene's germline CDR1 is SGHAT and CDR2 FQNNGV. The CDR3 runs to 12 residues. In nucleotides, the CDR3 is TGTGCCAGCAGCTTAGAAGGGGGAGGCTACACCTTC. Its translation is CASSLEGGGYTF.

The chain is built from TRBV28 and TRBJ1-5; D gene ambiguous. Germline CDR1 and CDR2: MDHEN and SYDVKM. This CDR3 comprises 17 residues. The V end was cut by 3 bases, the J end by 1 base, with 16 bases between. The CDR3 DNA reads TGTGCCAGCAGTTTCAAAGAGGGCCCGGGAAGCAATCAGCCCCAGCATTTT. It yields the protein CASSFKEGPGSNQPQHF.

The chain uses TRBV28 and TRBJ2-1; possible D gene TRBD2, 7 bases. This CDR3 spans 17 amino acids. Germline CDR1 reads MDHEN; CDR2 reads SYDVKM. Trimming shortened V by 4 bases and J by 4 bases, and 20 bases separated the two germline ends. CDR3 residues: CASSWGGQDTLYNEQFF. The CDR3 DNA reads TGTGCCAGCAGTTGGGGGGGGCAGGACACACTTTACAATGAGCAGTTCTTC.

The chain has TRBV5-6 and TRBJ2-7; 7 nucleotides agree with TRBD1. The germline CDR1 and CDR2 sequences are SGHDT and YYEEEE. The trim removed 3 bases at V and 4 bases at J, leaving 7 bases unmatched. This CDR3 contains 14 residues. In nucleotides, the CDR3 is TGTGCCAGCAGCTCCGACAGGGTTACATACGAGCAGTACTTC. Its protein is CASSSDRVTYEQYF.

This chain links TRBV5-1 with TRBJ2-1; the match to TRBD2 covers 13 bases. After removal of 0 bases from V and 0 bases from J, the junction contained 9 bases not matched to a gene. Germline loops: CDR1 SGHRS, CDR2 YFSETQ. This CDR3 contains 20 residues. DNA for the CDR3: TGCGCCAGCAGCTTGGCCGCAAAACTAGCGGGAGGGAGCTCCTACAATGAGCAGTTCTTC. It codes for CASSLAAKLAGGSSYNEQFF.

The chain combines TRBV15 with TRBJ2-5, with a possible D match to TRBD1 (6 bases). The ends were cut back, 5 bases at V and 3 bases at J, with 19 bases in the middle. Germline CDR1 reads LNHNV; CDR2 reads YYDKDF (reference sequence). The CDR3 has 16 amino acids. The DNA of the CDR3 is TGTGCCACCAGCCGAAGACAGGTAGATTTCGAAGAGACCCAGTACTTC. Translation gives CATSRRQVDFEETQYF.

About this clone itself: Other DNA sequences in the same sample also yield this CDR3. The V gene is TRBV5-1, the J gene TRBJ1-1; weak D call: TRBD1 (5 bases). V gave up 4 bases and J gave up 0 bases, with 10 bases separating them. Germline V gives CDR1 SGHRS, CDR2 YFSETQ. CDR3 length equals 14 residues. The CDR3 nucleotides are TGCGCCAGCAGCCCGGGACGGATGAACACTGAAGCTTTCTTT. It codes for CASSPGRMNTEAFF.

The CDR3 nucleotides read TGCAGCGCATTGACAGGCCTCAACGAGCAGTACTTC. Translated: CSALTGLNEQYF. The chain is built from TRBV29-1 and TRBJ2-7; D perhaps matches TRBD1 (6 bases). Trimming took off 7 bases at V and 5 bases at J, with 15 bases between the two ends. CDR1 and CDR2 (germline): SQVTM, ANQGSEA. The CDR3 extends over 12 amino acids.

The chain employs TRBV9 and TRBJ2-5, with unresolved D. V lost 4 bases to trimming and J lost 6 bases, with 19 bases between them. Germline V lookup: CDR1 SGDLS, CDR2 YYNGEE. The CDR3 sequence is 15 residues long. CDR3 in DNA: TGTGCCAGCAGCCCCCAAGGCCCCGAGGCGAAGACCCAGTACTTC. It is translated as CASSPQGPEAKTQYF.

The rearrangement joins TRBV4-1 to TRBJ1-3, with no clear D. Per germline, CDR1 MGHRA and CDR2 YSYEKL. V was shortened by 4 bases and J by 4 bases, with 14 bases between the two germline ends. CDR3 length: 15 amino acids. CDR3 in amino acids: CASSLPFDAGNTIYF. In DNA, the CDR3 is TGCGCCAGCAGCCTACCTTTCGACGCGGGAAACACCATATATTTT.

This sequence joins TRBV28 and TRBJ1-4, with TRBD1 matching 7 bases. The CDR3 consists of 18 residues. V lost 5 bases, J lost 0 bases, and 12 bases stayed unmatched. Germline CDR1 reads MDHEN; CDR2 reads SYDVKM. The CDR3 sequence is CASSRGGGQHATNEKLFF. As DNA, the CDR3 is TGTGCCAGCAGTCGGGGTGGGGGACAGCACGCAACTAATGAAAAACTGTTTTTT.

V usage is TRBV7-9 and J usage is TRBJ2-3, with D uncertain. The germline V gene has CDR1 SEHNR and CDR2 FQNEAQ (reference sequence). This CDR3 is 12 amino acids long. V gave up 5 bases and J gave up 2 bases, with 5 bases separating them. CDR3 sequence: CASSPYTDTQYF. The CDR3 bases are TGTGCCAGCAGCCCATACACAGATACGCAGTATTTT.

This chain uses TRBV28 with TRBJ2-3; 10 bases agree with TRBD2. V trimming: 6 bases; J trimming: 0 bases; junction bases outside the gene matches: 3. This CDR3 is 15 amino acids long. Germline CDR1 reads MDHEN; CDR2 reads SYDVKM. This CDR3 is CASRGTSASTDTQYF. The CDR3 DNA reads TGTGCCAGCAGGGGGACTAGCGCCAGCACAGATACGCAGTATTTT. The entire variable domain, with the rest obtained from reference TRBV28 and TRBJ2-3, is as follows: DVKVTQSSRYLVKRTGEKVFLECVQDMDHENMFWYRQDPGLGLRLIYFSYDVKMKEKGDIPEGYSVSREKKERFSLILESASTNQTSMYLCASRGTSASTDTQYFGPGTRLTVL.

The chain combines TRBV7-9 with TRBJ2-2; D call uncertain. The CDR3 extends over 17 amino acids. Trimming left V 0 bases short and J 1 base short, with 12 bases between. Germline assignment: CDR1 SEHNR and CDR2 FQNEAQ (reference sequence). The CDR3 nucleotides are TGTGCCAGCAGCTTAGCGTCACCGCCCCTGAACACCGGGGAGCTGTTTTTT. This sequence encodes CASSLASPPLNTGELFF.

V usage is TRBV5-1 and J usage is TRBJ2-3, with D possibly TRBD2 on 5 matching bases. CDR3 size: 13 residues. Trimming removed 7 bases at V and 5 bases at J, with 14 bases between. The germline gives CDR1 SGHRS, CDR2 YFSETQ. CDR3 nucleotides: TGCGCCAGCTCTAGCAGCCCGCAAGATACGCAGTATTTT. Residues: CASSSSPQDTQYF.

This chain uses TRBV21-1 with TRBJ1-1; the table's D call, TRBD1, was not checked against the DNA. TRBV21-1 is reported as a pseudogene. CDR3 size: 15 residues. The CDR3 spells CASAHRVGMNTEAFF. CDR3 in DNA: TGTGCCAGCGCTCACAGGGTAGGGATGAACACTGAAGCTTTCTTT.

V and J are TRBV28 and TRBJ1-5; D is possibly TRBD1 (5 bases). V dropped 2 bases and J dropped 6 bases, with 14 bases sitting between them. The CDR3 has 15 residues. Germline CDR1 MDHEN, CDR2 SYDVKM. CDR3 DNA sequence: TGTGCCAGCAGTTTAGGGGCTGTCGGGAGTCAGCCCCAGCATTTT. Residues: CASSLGAVGSQPQHF.

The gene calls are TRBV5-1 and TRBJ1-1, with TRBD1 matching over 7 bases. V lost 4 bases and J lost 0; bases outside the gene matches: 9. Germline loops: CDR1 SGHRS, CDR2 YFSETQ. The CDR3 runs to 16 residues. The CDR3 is CASSPMTDRLNTEAFF. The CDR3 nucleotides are TGCGCCAGCAGCCCCATGACGGACAGGCTGAACACTGAAGCTTTCTTT.

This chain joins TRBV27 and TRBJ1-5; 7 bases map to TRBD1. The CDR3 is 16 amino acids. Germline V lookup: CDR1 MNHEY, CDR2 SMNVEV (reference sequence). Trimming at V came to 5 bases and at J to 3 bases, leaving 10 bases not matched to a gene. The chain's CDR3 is CASSLMAGGPNQPQHF. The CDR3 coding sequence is TGTGCCAGCAGTCTGATGGCAGGGGGTCCCAATCAGCCCCAGCATTTT.

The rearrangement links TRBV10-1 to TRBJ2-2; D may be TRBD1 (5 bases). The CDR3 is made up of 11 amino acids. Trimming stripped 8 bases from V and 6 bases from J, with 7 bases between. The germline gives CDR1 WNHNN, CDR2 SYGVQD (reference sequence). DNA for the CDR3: TGCGCCAGCGGGGCGGCCGGGGAGCTGTTTTTT. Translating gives CASGAAGELFF.

CDR3 sequence (DNA): TGCGCCAGCAGCTTGGAGTGGCTAGTGGGGACCCAGTACTTC. This sequence encodes CASSLEWLVGTQYF. The chain recombines TRBV5-1 with TRBJ2-5; D is unresolved. The CDR3 length is 14 residues. CDR1 is SGHRS, CDR2 YFSETQ, per germline. V lost 0 bases to trimming and J lost 7 bases, with 13 bases between them.

CDR3 coding DNA: TGCGCCAGCAGAGGCAGCTCTCGCGGCGAGCAGTACTTC. It codes for CASRGSSRGEQYF. The rearrangement links TRBV5-1 to TRBJ2-7, with D uncertain. Trimming took off 5 bases at V and 6 bases at J, with 15 bases between the two ends. The CDR3 runs to 13 residues. Germline loops: CDR1 SGHRS, CDR2 YFSETQ.

For the CDR3, the DNA is TGTGCCAGCAGTCGATTTACAGGGAACACTGAAGCTTTCTTT. Protein: CASSRFTGNTEAFF. The genes are TRBV2 and TRBJ1-1, with D tentatively TRBD1 (5 bases). V was pared by 5 bases and J by 1 base, with 11 bases between. This CDR3 is 14 amino acids long. The V gene's germline CDR1 is SNHLY and CDR2 FYNNEI.

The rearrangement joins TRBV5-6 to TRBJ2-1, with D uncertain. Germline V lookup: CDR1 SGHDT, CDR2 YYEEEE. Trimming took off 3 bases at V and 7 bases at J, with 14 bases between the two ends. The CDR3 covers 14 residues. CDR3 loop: CASSSSLLKNEQFF. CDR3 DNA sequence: TGTGCCAGCAGCTCAAGCCTCCTCAAAAATGAGCAGTTCTTC.

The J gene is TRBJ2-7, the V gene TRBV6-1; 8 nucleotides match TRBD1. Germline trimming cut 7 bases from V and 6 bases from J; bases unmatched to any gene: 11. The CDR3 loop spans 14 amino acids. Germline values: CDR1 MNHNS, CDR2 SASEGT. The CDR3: CASTQADRAPEQYF. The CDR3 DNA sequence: TGTGCCAGCACGCAGGCGGACAGGGCCCCCGAGCAGTACTTC.